Listed here are 30 T cell receptor beta chains from one sample, sequenced in a study of blood T cell repertoires in COVID-19. The method was immunoSEQ multiplex PCR; TCRdb's version includes in-frame clones alone and lacks a portion of them. In the table there are roughly 300,000 clones, roughly 82% of which are singletons. Sequenced: peripheral blood. These receptors came from a woman in her forties or fifties with acute or convalescent COVID-19.

This clone was recorded at least ten times. V usage is TRBV19 and J usage is TRBJ2-7; D remains ambiguous. The length of the CDR3 is 13 residues. The V end lost 3 bases, the J end lost 7 bases, and 13 bases lay between the germline ends. The germline CDR1 and CDR2 sequences are LNHDA and SQIVND (reference sequence). DNA of the CDR3: TGTGCCAGTAGTATGGTGGGCAGCCAGGAGCAGTACTTC. Its translation: CASSMVGSQEQYF.

The J gene is TRBJ1-2, the V gene TRBV7-9; D ambiguous. CDR3 size: 14 residues. Germline values: CDR1 SEHNR, CDR2 FQNEAQ (reference sequence). The V and J ends lost 1 base and 4 bases respectively, with 10 bases between them. This CDR3 is CASSLGEVGYGYTF. CDR3 DNA sequence: TGTGCCAGCAGCTTAGGAGAGGTCGGCTATGGCTACACCTTC.

For this clone: This CDR3 is also generated by other DNA sequences in the sample. The chain has TRBV15 and TRBJ2-7; D is undetermined. The germline CDR1 and CDR2 sequences are LNHNV and YYDKDF (reference sequence). The CDR3 has 13 residues. With 0 bases removed from V and 0 bases from J, the gap between germline ends came to 3 bases. CDR3 bases: TGTGCCACCAGCAGAGACTCCTCCTACGAGCAGTACTTC. Residues: CATSRDSSYEQYF. Based on the CDR3 plus reference TRBV15 and TRBJ2-7, the full variable domain is DAMVIQNPRYQVTQFGKPVTLSCSQTLNHNVMYWYQQKSSQAPKLLFHYYDKDFNNEADTPDNFQSRRPNTSFCFLDIRSPGLGDTAMYLCATSRDSSYEQYFGPGTRLTVT.

A single count supports this clone. The chain combines TRBV10-3 with TRBJ2-7; 7 bases are shared with TRBD2. V was clipped by 0 bases and J by 3 bases; unmatched bases: 2. The CDR3 runs 14 residues. Germline lookup yields CDR1 ENHRY and CDR2 SYGVKD. The CDR3 coding sequence is TGTGCCATCAGTGAGTCCCAGCGGGGCTACGAGCAGTACTTC. This gives the protein CAISESQRGYEQYF.

This chain connects TRBV7-9 to TRBJ1-1; D not certain. CDR3 length: 13 amino acids. Germline CDR1 reads SEHNR; CDR2 reads FQNEAQ (reference sequence). V was clipped by 8 bases and J by 0 bases, with 10 bases between them. This chain's CDR3 is CASGRQVNTEAFF. The CDR3 bases are TGTGCCAGCGGGCGACAAGTGAACACTGAAGCTTTCTTT. Full variable domain (remainder filled in from reference TRBV7-9 and TRBJ1-1): DTGVSQNPRHKITKRGQNVTFRCDPISEHNRLYWYRQTLGQGPEFLTYFQNEAQLEKSRLLSDRFSAERPKGSFSTLEIQRTEQGDSAMYLCASGRQVNTEAFFGQGTRLTVV.

J is TRBJ2-5 and V is TRBV7-9; D remains ambiguous. CDR3 length: 13 residues. With 1 base removed from V and 5 bases from J, the gap between germline ends came to 8 bases. Germline loops: CDR1 SEHNR, CDR2 FQNEAQ (reference sequence). DNA for the CDR3: TGTGCCAGCAGCTTAGGGGCTTGGGAGACCCAGTACTTC. It is translated as CASSLGAWETQYF.

The chain has TRBV7-9 and TRBJ2-6, with D possibly being TRBD2 (5 bases). The CDR3 has 18 amino acids. Trimming left V 1 base short and J 2 bases short, with 15 bases between. CDR1 and CDR2 from the germline V gene are SEHNR and FQNEAQ (reference sequence). In DNA, the CDR3 is TGTGCCAGCAGCTTAGGGGCGGGCTGGCAAACTGGGGCCAACGTCCTGACTTTC. Translation: CASSLGAGWQTGANVLTF.

This sequence joins TRBV28 and TRBJ2-5; D perhaps matches TRBD2 (5 bases). The CDR3 length is 13 residues. V dropped 3 bases and J dropped 4 bases, with 9 bases sitting between them. Germline V lookup: CDR1 MDHEN, CDR2 SYDVKM. The CDR3 region has the DNA TGTGCCAGCAGTTTCAGCCTAGCAGAGACCCAGTACTTC. As protein: CASSFSLAETQYF. Complete variable domain (other parts from reference TRBV28 and TRBJ2-5): DVKVTQSSRYLVKRTGEKVFLECVQDMDHENMFWYRQDPGLGLRLIYFSYDVKMKEKGDIPEGYSVSREKKERFSLILESASTNQTSMYLCASSFSLAETQYFGPGTRLLVL.

The rearrangement links TRBV29-1 to TRBJ1-1; 10 nucleotides match TRBD1. Per the germline V gene, CDR1 is SQVTM and CDR2 is ANQGSEA. The CDR3 contains 13 residues. With V trimmed by 1 base and J by 4 bases, 0 bases remained unmatched. The CDR3 is CSVEGDRGTEAFF. For the CDR3, the DNA is TGCAGCGTTGAAGGGGACAGGGGCACTGAAGCTTTCTTT. The whole variable domain, remainder taken from reference TRBV29-1 and TRBJ1-1, is SAVISQKPSRDICQRGTSLTIQCQVDSQVTMMFWYRQQPGQSLTLIATANQGSEATYESGFVIDKFPISRPNLTFSTLTVSNMSPEDSSIYLCSVEGDRGTEAFFGQGTRLTVV.

The rearrangement joins TRBV28 to TRBJ1-2; D gene ambiguous. The CDR3 has 13 amino acids. Germline V gives CDR1 MDHEN, CDR2 SYDVKM. The ends were cut back, 4 bases at V and 3 bases at J, with 9 bases in the middle. The CDR3 nucleotides are TGTGCCAGCAGTTCGGTATATGACTATGGCTACACCTTC. It encodes CASSSVYDYGYTF.

The CDR3 bases are TGTGCCAGCAGCCCACGACCCGAGAAACTACATCAGGAGACCCAGTACTTC. Translation: CASSPRPEKLHQETQYF. This chain connects TRBV9 to TRBJ2-5; no clear D gene. This CDR3 contains 17 residues. Trimming pared 4 bases from V and 5 bases from J, leaving 24 bases between. CDR1 is SGDLS and CDR2 is YYNGEE in the germline V gene.

The chain is built from TRBV29-1 and TRBJ2-5; 9 bases match TRBD2. Germline V gene data show CDR1 as SQVTM and CDR2 as ANQGSEA. The junction had 7 bases not matched to a gene; V was cut back by 7 bases and J by 4 bases. The CDR3 runs to 13 residues. The DNA for the CDR3 is TGCAGCGGTTCTAGCGGGGTTGGAGAGACCCAGTACTTC. Translating it yields CSGSSGVGETQYF.

This chain joins TRBV24-1 and TRBJ2-1; the match to TRBD2 covers 10 bases. Germline trimming cut 3 bases from V and 8 bases from J; bases unmatched to any gene: 6. Germline loops: CDR1 KGHDR, CDR2 SFDVKD. There are 15 residues in the CDR3. This CDR3 reads CATSDRLAGGHEQFF. CDR3 in DNA: TGTGCCACCAGTGATAGATTAGCGGGAGGCCATGAGCAGTTCTTC.

The chain employs TRBV28 and TRBJ1-6; 9 nucleotides agree with TRBD1. CDR3 length: 16 residues. Germline CDR1 and CDR2: MDHEN and SYDVKM. J lost 10 bases, V lost 2 bases, and 9 bases had no gene match. The CDR3 reads CASSLPLTGGGSPLHF. CDR3 DNA sequence: TGTGCCAGCAGTTTACCCCTCACAGGGGGCGGGTCACCCCTCCACTTT.

V usage is TRBV4-2 and J usage is TRBJ2-1; no firm D call. Between the trimmed V and J ends, which lost 0 bases and 5 bases, there was a span of 8 bases. CDR1 and CDR2 (germline): LGHNA, YNFKEQ. The CDR3 contains 14 residues. In nucleotides, the CDR3 is TGTGCCAGCAGCCAAGATCGGGTGGACAATGAGCAGTTCTTC. It encodes CASSQDRVDNEQFF.

The chain joins TRBV27 to TRBJ1-1, with 8 bases fitting TRBD1. Germline V gene sequence: CDR1 MNHEY, CDR2 SMNVEV (reference sequence). The CDR3 is 12 amino acids. The V segment lost 6 bases and the J segment 3 bases; nucleotides outside the gene matches: 0. CDR3 in DNA: TGTGCCAGCAGGGGACAGGACACTGAAGCTTTCTTT. It codes for CASRGQDTEAFF.

The rearrangement links TRBV6-5 to TRBJ1-1; maybe TRBD1 (6 bases). Trimming removed 2 bases at V and 6 bases at J, with 10 bases between. The germline gives CDR1 MNHEY, CDR2 SVGAGI. The CDR3 has 13 amino acids. CDR3 sequence (DNA): TGTGCCAGCAGTTACGCCGGACAGCCTGAAGCTTTCTTT. Translating gives CASSYAGQPEAFF.

The chain recombines TRBV5-3 with TRBJ1-5; D gene unclear. TRBV5-3 is recorded as an ORF, its role being uncertain. The CDR3 runs to 14 residues. Trimming took 4 bases from V and 9 from J, leaving 17 bases between them. The CDR3 sequence is CARSDRRGLWPQHF. In DNA, the CDR3 is TGTGCCAGAAGCGATCGGAGAGGTCTTTGGCCCCAGCATTTT.

The CDR3 region is CASSRPGLWVFCNQPQHF. The CDR3 nucleotides are TGTGCCAGCAGTCGGCCGGGTCTTTGGGTATTTTGCAATCAGCCCCAGCATTTT. The chain recombines TRBV6-6 with TRBJ1-5, with D hard to call. This CDR3 has 18 amino acids. Trimming stripped 5 bases from V and 2 bases from J, with 22 bases between. The V gene's germline CDR1 is MNHNY and CDR2 SVGAGI (reference sequence).

The V gene is TRBV5-5, the J gene TRBJ2-7, with 7 bases aligning to TRBD2. The germline V gene encodes CDR1 SGHKS and CDR2 YYEKEE (reference sequence). V trimming: 3 bases; J trimming: 6 bases; junction bases outside the gene matches: 15. The CDR3 is 16 amino acids. The CDR3 sequence: CASSSVGGRGFTEQYF. Here the CDR3 DNA reads TGTGCCAGCAGCTCCGTGGGAGGGAGGGGCTTTACCGAGCAGTACTTC. The whole variable domain, remainder taken from reference TRBV5-5 and TRBJ2-7, is DAGVTQSPTHLIKTRGQQVTLRCSPISGHKSVSWYQQVLGQGPQFIFQYYEKEERGRGNFPDRFSARQFPNYSSELNVNALLLGDSALYLCASSSVGGRGFTEQYFGPGTRLTVT.

The chain employs TRBV7-3 and TRBJ2-1; 10 bases map to TRBD2. J lost 9 bases, V lost 5 bases, and 7 bases had no gene match. This CDR3 comprises 14 residues. Germline CDR1 is SGHTA and CDR2 is FQGTGA. The CDR3 is CASSPVAGGVEQFF. The CDR3 DNA sequence: TGTGCCAGCAGCCCCGTAGCGGGAGGTGTTGAGCAGTTCTTC.

This clone occurred a few times. The chain has TRBV6-5 and TRBJ2-7, with 10 bases identical to TRBD2. From germline, CDR1 is MNHEY and CDR2 SVGAGI. Germline trimming cut 0 bases from V and 6 bases from J; bases unmatched to any gene: 8. The CDR3 totals 16 residues. CDR3 coding DNA: TGTGCCAGCAGTTACTCGAGGGCTAGCGGGGGAGCCGAGCAGTACTTC. This codes for CASSYSRASGGAEQYF.

The chain carries TRBV6-5 and TRBJ1-6; D not certain. The CDR3 sequence is 16 residues long. V lost 0 bases and J lost 7, with 13 bases in between. Per the germline V gene, CDR1 is MNHEY and CDR2 is SVGAGI. The DNA of the CDR3 is TGTGCCAGCAGTTACTCGATGCAGGCCTTCAATTCACCCCTCCACTTT. Amino acid sequence: CASSYSMQAFNSPLHF.

The chain links TRBV27 to TRBJ1-2; 8 bases fit TRBD1. The CDR3 totals 13 residues. Germline CDR1 is MNHEY and CDR2 is SMNVEV (reference sequence). V gave up 7 bases and J gave up 10 bases; unmatched junction bases: 11. CDR3 sequence reads: CASKELGQGAYTF. As DNA, the CDR3 is TGTGCCAGCAAGGAGCTTGGGCAGGGGGCCTACACCTTC.

The chain couples TRBV7-9 to TRBJ1-5; D call uncertain. The germline V gene encodes CDR1 SEHNR and CDR2 FQNEAQ (reference sequence). V was shortened by 3 bases and J by 5 bases, with 8 bases between the two germline ends. There are 13 residues in the CDR3. The CDR3 sequence: CASSFSLDQPQHF. CDR3 nucleotides: TGTGCCAGCAGCTTCTCGCTAGATCAGCCCCAGCATTTT.

The J gene is TRBJ2-3, the V gene TRBV28; possible D gene TRBD1, 5 bases. The ends were cut back, 5 bases at V and 4 bases at J, with 10 bases in the middle. CDR1 is MDHEN and CDR2 is SYDVKM in the germline V gene. This CDR3 has 13 amino acids. The CDR3 sequence is CASSGQAADTQYF. The CDR3 DNA sequence: TGTGCCAGCAGTGGACAAGCCGCAGATACGCAGTATTTT.

The J gene is TRBJ2-3, the V gene TRBV3-1 (or the pseudogene TRBV3-2), with 11 bases aligning to TRBD2. Looked up from germline, CDR1 is LGHDT and CDR2 is YNNKEL (reference sequence). J gave up 8 bases and V 1 base, and 8 bases lay outside the gene matches. This CDR3 region has 16 residues. Here the CDR3 DNA reads TGTGCCAGCAGCCAAGGGACTAGCGGGCCTGGGGGTACGCAGTATTTT. Translated, it gives CASSQGTSGPGGTQYF.

The chain is built from TRBV7-9 and TRBJ2-7; 8 nucleotides align to TRBD2. Trimming at V came to 4 bases and at J to 2 bases, leaving 7 bases not matched to a gene. The CDR3 length is 15 residues. Germline CDR1 is SEHNR and CDR2 is FQNEAQ (reference sequence). CDR3 DNA: TGTGCCAGCAGCTCCCCTAGCGGGCCTACCTACGAGCAGTACTTC. As protein: CASSSPSGPTYEQYF.

This chain joins TRBV7-3 and TRBJ2-6; tentatively, D is TRBD1 (5 bases). The CDR3 has 15 residues. Germline V gene data show CDR1 as SGHTA and CDR2 as FQGTGA. V lost 2 bases and J 8 bases, leaving 13 bases between the germline ends. CDR3 nucleotides: TGTGCCAGCAGCTTATATGGGCAGGGCACCAACGTCCTGACTTTC. Amino acid sequence: CASSLYGQGTNVLTF.

The V gene is TRBV5-5, the J gene TRBJ1-1; weak D call: TRBD1 (5 bases). This CDR3 region has 13 residues. The V and J ends lost 5 bases and 0 bases respectively, with 8 bases between them. Germline loops: CDR1 SGHKS, CDR2 YYEKEE (reference sequence). This CDR3 is CASRQTVNTEAFF. For the CDR3, the DNA is TGTGCCAGCAGGCAGACAGTGAACACTGAAGCTTTCTTT.